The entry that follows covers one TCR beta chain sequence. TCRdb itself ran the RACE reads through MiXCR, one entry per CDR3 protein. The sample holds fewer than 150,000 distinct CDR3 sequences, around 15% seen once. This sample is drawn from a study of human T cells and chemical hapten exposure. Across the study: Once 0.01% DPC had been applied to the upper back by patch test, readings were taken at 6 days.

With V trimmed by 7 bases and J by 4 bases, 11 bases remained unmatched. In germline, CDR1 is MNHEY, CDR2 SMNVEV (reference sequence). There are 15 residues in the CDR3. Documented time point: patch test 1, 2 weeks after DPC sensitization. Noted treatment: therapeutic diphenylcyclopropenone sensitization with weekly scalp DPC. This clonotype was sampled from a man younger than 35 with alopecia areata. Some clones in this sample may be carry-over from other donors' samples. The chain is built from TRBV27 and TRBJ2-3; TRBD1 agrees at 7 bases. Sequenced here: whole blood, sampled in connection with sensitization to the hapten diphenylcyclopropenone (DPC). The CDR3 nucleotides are TGTGCCAGCAACTCCGGGGCAGGGGGATCAGATACGCAGTATTTT. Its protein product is CASNSGAGGSDTQYF.